These T cell receptor beta chains were read from a single sample in a study of T cells in Graves' hyperthyroidism and ophthalmopathy. A single record per CDR3 protein comes from TCRdb applying MiXCR to the multiplex PCR reads. The table includes about 290,000 distinct CDR3 sequences, roughly an eighth detected once. The source material was blood. These receptors all stem from a woman aged 40 to 50 with Graves' hyperthyroidism. Each CDR3 is given with its conserved first and last residue. The D gene is left open where the match is weak. Clone size is not always given. Where it is, it says once, few, many or a class for expanded clones.

TRBJ2-7	many	TRBV5-1	TRBD2	TGCGCCAGCAGCTTGAGGGGTAGCGGGAGCTACGAGCAGTACTTC	CASSLRGSGSYEQYF
TRBJ1-6	-	TRBV5-6	-	TGTGCCAGCAGCCAGAGAGGTAATTCACCCCTCCACTTT	CASSQRGNSPLHF
TRBJ2-3	few	TRBV4-1	TRBD2	TGCGCCAGCAGCCAAGCGCGGACTAGCAGACGCACAGATACGCAGTATTTT	CASSQARTSRRTDTQYF
TRBJ2-1	-	TRBV2	TRBD2	TGTGCCAGCAGTCCGGGACTAGCGCGAGCCTACAATGAGCAGTTCTTC	CASSPGLARAYNEQFF
TRBJ2-3	many	TRBV7-2	-	TGTGCCAGCAGCGTAAGGGGTGGGGCTAGCATGGATACGCAGTATTTT	CASSVRGGASMDTQYF
TRBJ2-3	many	TRBV10-3	-	TGTGCCATCAGTTCGGATAAAACGGATACGCAGTATTTT	CAISSDKTDTQYF
TRBJ2-4	-	TRBV28	-	TGTGCCAGCAGTAGCCCCCCAAGGGAGAAGGGAGCCAAAAACATTCAGTACTTC	CASSSPPREKGAKNIQYF
TRBJ1-2	-	TRBV10-3	-	TGTGCCATCAGTGAGTCGACCGGGGGGCTCGGCTACACCTTC	CAISESTGGLGYTF
TRBJ2-3	many	TRBV7-9	TRBD1	TGTGCCAGCAGTCCAATGGGACAGGGGGCAATTGATACGCAGTATTTT	CASSPMGQGAIDTQYF
TRBJ2-7	many	TRBV7-2	TRBD1	TGTGCCAGCAGCTCCGAGACAGGGTATTCCTACGAGCAGTACTTC	CASSSETGYSYEQYF
TRBJ2-1	many	TRBV30	-	TGTGCCTGGCTAGGAGCGACCGAGCACCATGAGCAGTTCTTC	CAWLGATEHHEQFF
TRBJ2-1	once	TRBV20-1	-	TGCAGTGCCGAGTGGCAGTACAATGAGCAGTTCTTC	CSAEWQYNEQFF
TRBJ1-2	many	TRBV20-1	TRBD1	TGCAGTGCTAGAAGCGGGACAGGGGGCGCCGGCTATGGCTACACCTTC	CSARSGTGGAGYGYTF
TRBJ2-5	many	TRBV12-3/TRBV12-4	-	TGTGCCAGCAGTCGGACTCGGGCAGAGACCCAGTACTTC	CASSRTRAETQYF
TRBJ1-5	few	TRBV4-1	-	TGCGCCAGCAGCCAAGACGGGGGGAGAAATCAGCCCCAGCATTTT	CASSQDGGRNQPQHF
TRBJ1-1	many	TRBV5-1	TRBD1	TGCGCCAGCAGCACCGGGACAGGGGAGACTGAAGCTTTCTTT	CASSTGTGETEAFF
TRBJ2-4	many	TRBV12-5	TRBD1	TGTGCTAGTGGTTTGAATAGGGGGACAGAACAACTAGCCAAAAACATTCAGTACTTC	CASGLNRGTEQLAKNIQYF
TRBJ1-2	many	TRBV2	-	TGTGCCAGCAGCCTCGGGGTAACAGGGACTTCTGGCTACACCTTC	CASSLGVTGTSGYTF
TRBJ1-2	few	TRBV4-1	-	TGCGCCAGCAGCCAAGAGACGGCGTACTCTGGCTACACCTTC	CASSQETAYSGYTF
TRBJ2-3	many	TRBV20-1	TRBD2	TGCAGTGCTAGTGAGACTAGCGGGAGTACAGATACGCAGTATTTT	CSASETSGSTDTQYF
TRBJ2-7	-	TRBV6-1	-	TGTGCCAGCAGGGGCGGGGCGGTGGGGCAGTACTTC	CASRGGAVGQYF
TRBJ2-2	few	TRBV24-1	TRBD2	TGTGCCACCAGTTCACTAGCGCCTAACACCGGGGAGCTGTTTTTT	CATSSLAPNTGELFF
TRBJ2-5	few	TRBV6-5	TRBD2	TGTGCCAGCAGTTACTCGAGCGGGAGGGACCAAGAGACCCAGTACTTC	CASSYSSGRDQETQYF
TRBJ2-1	-	TRBV6-2/TRBV6-3	TRBD2	TGTGCCAGCAGAACTAGCGGGAGGCCGAATGAGCAGTTCTTC	CASRTSGRPNEQFF
TRBJ1-1	many	TRBV24-1	-	TGTGCCACCATGGGGGAGACTGAAGCTTTCTTT	CATMGETEAFF
TRBJ2-2	many	TRBV11-2	TRBD1	TGTGCCAGCAGCTCGAGACAGGGGGCGAACGGGGAGCTGTTTTTT	CASSSRQGANGELFF
TRBJ1-2	many	TRBV9	-	TGTGCCAGCAGCGCAAGACCGGGATATGGCTACACCTTC	CASSARPGYGYTF
TRBJ2-5	many	TRBV5-5	-	TGTGCCAGCCTCTTGGGGAGTGGGGAGACCCAGTACTTC	CASLLGSGETQYF
TRBJ2-7	many	TRBV7-2	TRBD1	TGTGCCAGCAGCTTGCCGGGACAGGGGAGGTACGAGCAGTACTTC	CASSLPGQGRYEQYF
TRBJ2-5	-	TRBV2	TRBD2	TGTGCCAGCAGTGAACGGCTAGCGGGAGAGACCCAGTACTTC	CASSERLAGETQYF
TRBJ2-2	few	TRBV19	-	TGTGCCAGTCGTGATTATTACACCGGCACCGGGGAGCTGTTTTTT	CASRDYYTGTGELFF
TRBJ1-3	many	TRBV11-2	-	TGTGCCAGCAGCTTCCCGGTGGACACCATATATTTT	CASSFPVDTIYF
TRBJ2-2	-	TRBV10-1	TRBD2	TGCGCCAGCAGTCCTGATCCCGCACCAGCGGGATACACCGGGGAGCTGTTTTTT	CASSPDPAPAGYTGELFF
TRBJ2-3	many	TRBV29-1	TRBD2	TGCAGCGCGTTCCTAGCGGAGGCTAGCACAGATACGCAGTATTTT	CSAFLAEASTDTQYF
TRBJ2-5	few	TRBV3-1	-	TGTGCCAGCAGCCACCTGGGAGAGACCCAGTACTTC	CASSHLGETQYF
TRBJ2-2	many	TRBV2	-	TGTGCCAGCAGTGTTTCGGCTCCCGGAGTACGCACCGGGGAGCTGTTTTTT	CASSVSAPGVRTGELFF
TRBJ1-2	many	TRBV24-1	-	TGTGCCACCAGTGACCCGACAACTAACTATGGCTACACCTTC	CATSDPTTNYGYTF
TRBJ2-7	many	TRBV30	-	TGTGCCTGGAGTTCCCAGGATATTGGCGGGCAGTACTTC	CAWSSQDIGGQYF
TRBJ1-5	many	TRBV3-1	-	TGTGCCAGCGGAGGGGGTGGCAATCAGCCCCAGCATTTT	CASGGGGNQPQHF
TRBJ2-5	many	TRBV29-1	TRBD2	TGCAGCGTGGGACTAGTCTCGCGGGAAGAGACCCAGTACTTC	CSVGLVSREETQYF
TRBJ2-4	many	TRBV12-3/TRBV12-4	-	TGTGCCAGCAGTTTAGCGCCTCCCAAACGGGCCAAAAACATTCAGTACTTC	CASSLAPPKRAKNIQYF
TRBJ1-2	few	TRBV9	-	TGTGCCAGCAGCGTTGGGCACTATGGCTACACCTTC	CASSVGHYGYTF